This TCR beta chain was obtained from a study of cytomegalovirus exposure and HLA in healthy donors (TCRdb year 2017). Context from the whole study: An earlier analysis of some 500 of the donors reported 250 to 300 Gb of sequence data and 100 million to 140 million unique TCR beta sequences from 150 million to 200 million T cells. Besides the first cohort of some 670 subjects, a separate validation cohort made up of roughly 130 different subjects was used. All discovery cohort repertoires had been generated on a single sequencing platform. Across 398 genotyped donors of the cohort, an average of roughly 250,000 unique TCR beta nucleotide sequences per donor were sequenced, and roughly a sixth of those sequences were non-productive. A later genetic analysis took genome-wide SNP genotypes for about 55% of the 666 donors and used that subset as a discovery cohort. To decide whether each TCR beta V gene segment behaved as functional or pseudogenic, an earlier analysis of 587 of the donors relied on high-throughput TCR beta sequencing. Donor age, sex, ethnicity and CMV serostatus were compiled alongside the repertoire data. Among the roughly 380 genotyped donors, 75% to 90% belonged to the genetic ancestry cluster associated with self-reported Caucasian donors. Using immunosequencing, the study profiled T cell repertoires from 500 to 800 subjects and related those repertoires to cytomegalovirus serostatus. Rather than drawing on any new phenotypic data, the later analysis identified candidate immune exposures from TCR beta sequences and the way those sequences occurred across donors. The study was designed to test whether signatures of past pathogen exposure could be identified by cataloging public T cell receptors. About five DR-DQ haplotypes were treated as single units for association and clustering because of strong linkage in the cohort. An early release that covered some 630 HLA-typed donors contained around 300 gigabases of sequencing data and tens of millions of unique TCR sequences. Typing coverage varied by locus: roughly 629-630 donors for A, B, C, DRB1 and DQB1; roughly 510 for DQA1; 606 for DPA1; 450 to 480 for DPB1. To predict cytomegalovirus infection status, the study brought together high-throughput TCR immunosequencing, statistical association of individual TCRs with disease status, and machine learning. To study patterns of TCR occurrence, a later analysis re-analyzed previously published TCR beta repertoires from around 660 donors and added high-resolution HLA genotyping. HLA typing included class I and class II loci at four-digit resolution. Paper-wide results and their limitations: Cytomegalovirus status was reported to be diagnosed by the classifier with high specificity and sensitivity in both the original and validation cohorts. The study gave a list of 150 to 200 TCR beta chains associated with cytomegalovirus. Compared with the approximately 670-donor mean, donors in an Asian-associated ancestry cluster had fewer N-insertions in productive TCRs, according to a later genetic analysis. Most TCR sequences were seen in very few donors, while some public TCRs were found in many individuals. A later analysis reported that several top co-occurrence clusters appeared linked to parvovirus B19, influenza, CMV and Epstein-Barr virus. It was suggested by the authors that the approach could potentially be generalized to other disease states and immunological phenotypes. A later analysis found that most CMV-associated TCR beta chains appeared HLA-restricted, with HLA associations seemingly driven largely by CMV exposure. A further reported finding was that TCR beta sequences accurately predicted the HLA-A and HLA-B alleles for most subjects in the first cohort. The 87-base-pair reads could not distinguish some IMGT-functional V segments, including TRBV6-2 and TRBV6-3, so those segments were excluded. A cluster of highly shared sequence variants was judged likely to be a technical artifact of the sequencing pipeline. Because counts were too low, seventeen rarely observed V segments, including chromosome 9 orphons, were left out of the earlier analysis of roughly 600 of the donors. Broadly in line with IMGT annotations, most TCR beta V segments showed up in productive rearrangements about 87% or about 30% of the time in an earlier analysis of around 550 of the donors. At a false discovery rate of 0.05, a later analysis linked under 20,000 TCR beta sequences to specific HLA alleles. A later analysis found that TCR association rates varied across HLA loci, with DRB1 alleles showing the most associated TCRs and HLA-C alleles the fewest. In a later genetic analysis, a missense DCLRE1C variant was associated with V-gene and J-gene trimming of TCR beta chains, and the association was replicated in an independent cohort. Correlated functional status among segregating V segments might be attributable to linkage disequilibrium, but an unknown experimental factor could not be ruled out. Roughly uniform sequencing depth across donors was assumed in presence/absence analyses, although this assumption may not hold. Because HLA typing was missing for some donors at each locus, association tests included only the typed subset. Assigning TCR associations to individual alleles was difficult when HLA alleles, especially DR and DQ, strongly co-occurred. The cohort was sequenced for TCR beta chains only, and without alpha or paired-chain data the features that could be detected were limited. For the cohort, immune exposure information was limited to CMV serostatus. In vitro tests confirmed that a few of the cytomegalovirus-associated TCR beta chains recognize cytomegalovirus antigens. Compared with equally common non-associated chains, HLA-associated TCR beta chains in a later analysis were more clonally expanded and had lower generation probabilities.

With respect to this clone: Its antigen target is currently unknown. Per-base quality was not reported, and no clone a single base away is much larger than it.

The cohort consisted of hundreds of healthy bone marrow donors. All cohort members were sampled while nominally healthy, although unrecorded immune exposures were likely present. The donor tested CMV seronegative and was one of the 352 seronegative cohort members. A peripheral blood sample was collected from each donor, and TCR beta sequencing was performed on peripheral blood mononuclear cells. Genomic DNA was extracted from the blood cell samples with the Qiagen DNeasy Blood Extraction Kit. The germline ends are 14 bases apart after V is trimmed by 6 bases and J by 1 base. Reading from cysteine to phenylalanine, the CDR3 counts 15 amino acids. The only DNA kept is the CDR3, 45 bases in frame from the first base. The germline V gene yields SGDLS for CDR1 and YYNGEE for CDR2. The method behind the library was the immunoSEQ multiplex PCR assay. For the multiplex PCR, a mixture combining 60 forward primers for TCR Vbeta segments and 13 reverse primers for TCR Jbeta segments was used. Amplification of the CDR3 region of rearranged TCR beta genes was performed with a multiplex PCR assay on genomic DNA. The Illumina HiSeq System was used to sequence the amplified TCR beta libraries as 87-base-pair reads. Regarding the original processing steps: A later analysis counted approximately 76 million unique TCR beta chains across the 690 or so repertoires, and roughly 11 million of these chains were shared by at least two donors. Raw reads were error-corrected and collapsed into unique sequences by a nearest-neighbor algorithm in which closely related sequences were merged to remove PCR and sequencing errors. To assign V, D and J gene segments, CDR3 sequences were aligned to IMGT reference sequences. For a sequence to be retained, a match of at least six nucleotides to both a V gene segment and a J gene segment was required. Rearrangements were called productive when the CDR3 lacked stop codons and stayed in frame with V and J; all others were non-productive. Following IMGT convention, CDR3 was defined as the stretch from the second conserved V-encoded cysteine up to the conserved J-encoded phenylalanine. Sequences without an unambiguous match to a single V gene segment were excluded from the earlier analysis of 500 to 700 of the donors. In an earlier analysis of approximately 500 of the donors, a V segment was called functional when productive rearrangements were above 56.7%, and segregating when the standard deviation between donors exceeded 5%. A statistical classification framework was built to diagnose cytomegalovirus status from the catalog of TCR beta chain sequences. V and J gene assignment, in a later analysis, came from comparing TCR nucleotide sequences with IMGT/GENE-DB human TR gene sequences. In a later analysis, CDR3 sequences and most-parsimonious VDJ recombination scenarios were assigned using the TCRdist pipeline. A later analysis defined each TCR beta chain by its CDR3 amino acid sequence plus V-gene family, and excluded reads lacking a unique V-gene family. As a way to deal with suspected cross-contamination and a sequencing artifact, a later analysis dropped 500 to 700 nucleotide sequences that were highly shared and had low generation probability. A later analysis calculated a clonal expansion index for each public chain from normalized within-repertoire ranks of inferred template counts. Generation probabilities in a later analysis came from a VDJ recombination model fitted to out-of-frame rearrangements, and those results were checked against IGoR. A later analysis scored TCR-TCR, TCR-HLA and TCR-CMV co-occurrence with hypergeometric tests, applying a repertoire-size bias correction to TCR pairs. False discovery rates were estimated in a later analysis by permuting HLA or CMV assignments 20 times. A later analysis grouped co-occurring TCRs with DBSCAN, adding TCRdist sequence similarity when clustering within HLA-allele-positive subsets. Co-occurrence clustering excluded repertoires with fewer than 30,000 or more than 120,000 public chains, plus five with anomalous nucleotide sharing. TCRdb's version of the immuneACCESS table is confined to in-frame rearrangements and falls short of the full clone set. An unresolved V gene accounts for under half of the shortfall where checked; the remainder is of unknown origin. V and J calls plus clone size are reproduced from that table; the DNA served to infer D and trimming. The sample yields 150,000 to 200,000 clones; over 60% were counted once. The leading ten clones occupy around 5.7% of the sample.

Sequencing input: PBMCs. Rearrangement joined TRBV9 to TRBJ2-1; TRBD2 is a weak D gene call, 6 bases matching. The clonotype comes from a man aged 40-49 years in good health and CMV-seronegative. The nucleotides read TGTGCCAGCACGAAGCAGGGACTTTCCTACAATGAGCAGTTCTTC. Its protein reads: CASTKQGLSYNEQFF.